This note documents a single TCR beta chain sequence. Its antigen is currently unknown. All participating donors were Caucasian adults from Nashville, Tennessee. From germline, CDR1 is MDHEN and CDR2 SYDVKM. The J segment lost 0 bases and the V segment lost 10 bases, leaving 7 bases of the junction unmatched. The CDR3 loop spans 17 amino acids. This entry belongs to a study of shared clonotypes between healthy human individuals. Study-level information: With ages of 18 to 49, the donors were a couple of women and three men. Researchers assigned three CD4 naive, three CD4 memory, two CD8 naive and one CD8 memory plate to each donor.

Whole-study findings and limits: Four donors held 5% to 5.5% of naive CD4 clonotypes in common.

Sequencing was performed with immunoSEQ multiplex PCR; in TCRdb, only in-frame clones are kept and a portion is missing. Among 2 million to 2.5 million clones, 85% to 95% were seen once, and the ten largest hold 0.37%. The chain joins TRBV28 to TRBJ2-6, with 12 positions matching TRBD1. Material for sequencing was naive CD4+ T cells from PBMCs. Subset in this sample: CD45RA+ positively selected. The sequence came from a man between 18 and 29 years old in good health. Some clones in this sample may be carry-over from other donors' samples. CDR3 nucleotides: TGTGCCACCACGAGGGGACAGGGGGCCTCTGGGGCCAACGTCCTGACTTTC. This translates into CATTRGQGASGANVLTF.